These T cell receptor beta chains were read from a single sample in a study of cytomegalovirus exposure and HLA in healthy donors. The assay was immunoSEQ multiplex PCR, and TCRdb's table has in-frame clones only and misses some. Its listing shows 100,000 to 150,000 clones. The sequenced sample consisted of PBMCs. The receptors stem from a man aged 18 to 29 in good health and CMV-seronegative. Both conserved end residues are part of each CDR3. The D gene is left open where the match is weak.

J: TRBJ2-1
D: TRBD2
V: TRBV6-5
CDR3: CASSYGLAGDNEQFF
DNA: TGTGCCAGCAGTTACGGCCTAGCGGGTGACAATGAGCAGTTCTTC

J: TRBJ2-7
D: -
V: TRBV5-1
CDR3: CASSLGEAGNYYEQYF
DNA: TGCGCCAGCAGCTTGGGGGAGGCAGGGAACTACTACGAGCAGTACTTC

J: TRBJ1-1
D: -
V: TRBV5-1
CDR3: CASSFGQPNTEAFF
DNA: TGCGCCAGCAGCTTTGGACAGCCGAACACTGAAGCTTTCTTT

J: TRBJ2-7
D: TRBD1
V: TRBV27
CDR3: CASSLGTGGLYF
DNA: TGTGCCAGCAGTTTAGGGACAGGGGGTCTGTACTTC

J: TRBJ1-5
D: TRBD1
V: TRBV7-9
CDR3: CASSLIQGQYSNQPQHF
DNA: TGTGCCAGCAGCTTGATACAGGGGCAATATAGCAATCAGCCCCAGCATTTT

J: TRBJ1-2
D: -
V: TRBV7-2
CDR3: CASSFRGPNGYTF
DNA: TGTGCCAGCAGTTTCAGGGGTCCGAATGGCTACACCTTC

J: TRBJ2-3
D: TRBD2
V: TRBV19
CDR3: CASSIEAGILDTQYF
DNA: TGTGCCAGTAGTATAGAAGCGGGGATCCTAGATACGCAGTATTTT

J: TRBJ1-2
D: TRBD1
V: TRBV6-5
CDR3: CASSFRDRDGYTF
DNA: TGTGCCAGCAGCTTCCGGGACAGAGATGGCTACACCTTC

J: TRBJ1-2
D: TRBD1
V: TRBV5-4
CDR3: CASSRDSEIYGYTF
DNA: TGTGCCAGCAGCCGGGACAGCGAGATTTATGGCTACACCTTC

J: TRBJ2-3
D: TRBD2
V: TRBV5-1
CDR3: CASSVGGGGSSYTDTQYF
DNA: TGCGCCAGCAGCGTCGGGGGTGGCGGGAGCAGTTATACAGATACGCAGTATTTT

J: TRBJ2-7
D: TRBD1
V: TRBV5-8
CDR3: CASLTRQGAREQYF
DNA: TGTGCCAGCCTCACCCGACAGGGGGCTCGCGAGCAGTACTTC

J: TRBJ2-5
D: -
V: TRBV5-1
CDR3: CASRHVLAETQYF
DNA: TGCGCCAGCAGACACGTCCTCGCAGAGACCCAGTACTTC

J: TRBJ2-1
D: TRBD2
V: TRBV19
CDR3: CASSPVVGGTGGYNEQFF
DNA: TGTGCCAGTAGCCCCGTAGTGGGCGGGACGGGGGGCTACAATGAGCAGTTCTTC

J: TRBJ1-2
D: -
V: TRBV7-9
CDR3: CASSLSPHRDYGYTF
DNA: TGTGCCAGCAGCTTAAGTCCCCATCGGGACTATGGCTACACCTTC

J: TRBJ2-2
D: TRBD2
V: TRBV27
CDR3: CASSRLAGAGELFF
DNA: TGTGCCAGCAGTAGACTAGCGGGGGCCGGGGAGCTGTTTTTT

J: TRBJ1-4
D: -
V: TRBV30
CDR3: CAWAPDRTNEKLFF
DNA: TGTGCCTGGGCACCTGACAGGACAAATGAAAAACTGTTTTTT

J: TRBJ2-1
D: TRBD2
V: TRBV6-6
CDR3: CASSLLAGGGNEQFF
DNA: TGTGCCAGCAGCCTTCTAGCGGGAGGGGGAAATGAGCAGTTCTTC

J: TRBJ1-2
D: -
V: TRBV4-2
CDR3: CASSQVGQRLYGYTF
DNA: TGTGCCAGCAGCCAAGTTGGACAGCGCCTCTATGGCTACACCTTC

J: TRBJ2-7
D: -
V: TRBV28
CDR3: CASSFPGTSTFEQYF
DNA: TGTGCCAGCAGTTTCCCGGGGACATCAACGTTCGAGCAGTACTTC

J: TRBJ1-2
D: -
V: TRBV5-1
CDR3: CASRFRGSYGYTF
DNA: TGCGCCAGCAGATTTAGGGGGAGCTATGGCTACACCTTC

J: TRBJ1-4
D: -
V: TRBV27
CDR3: CASRRGGGNEKLFF
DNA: TGTGCCAGCAGGCGGGGGGGAGGAAATGAAAAACTGTTTTTT

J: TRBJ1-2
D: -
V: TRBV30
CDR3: CAWSVRVALGYTF
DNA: TGTGCCTGGAGTGTACGAGTCGCCCTAGGCTACACCTTC

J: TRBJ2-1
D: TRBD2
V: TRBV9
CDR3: CASSGQAGGTYNEQFF
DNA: TGTGCCAGCAGCGGACAAGCGGGGGGTACTTACAATGAGCAGTTCTTC

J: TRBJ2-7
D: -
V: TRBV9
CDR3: CASSVVPGTYEQYF
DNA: TGTGCCAGCAGCGTAGTCCCAGGTACCTACGAGCAGTACTTC

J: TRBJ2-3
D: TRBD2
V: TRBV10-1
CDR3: CASARTSGSTDTQYF
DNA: TGCGCCAGCGCCAGGACTAGCGGGAGCACAGATACGCAGTATTTT

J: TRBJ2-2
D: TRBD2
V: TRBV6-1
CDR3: CASSEELAGDYTGELFF
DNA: TGTGCCAGCAGTGAAGAGCTAGCGGGGGATTACACCGGGGAGCTGTTTTTT

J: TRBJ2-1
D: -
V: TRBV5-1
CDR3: CASSPVGGEVNEQFF
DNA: TGCGCCAGCAGCCCAGTCGGGGGAGAAGTCAATGAGCAGTTCTTC

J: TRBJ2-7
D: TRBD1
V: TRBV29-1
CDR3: CSVAGTGGGEQYF
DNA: TGCAGCGTCGCGGGGACAGGGGGTGGCGAGCAGTACTTC